A selection of T cell receptor beta chains follows, all from one sample in a study of cytomegalovirus exposure and HLA in healthy donors. This table comes from immunoSEQ multiplex PCR, and its TCRdb copy is limited to in-frame clones, with some not included. The sample lists 100,000 to 150,000 clones; 17% were seen once. The sequenced sample was PBMCs. The receptors come from a female donor in good health and CMV-seropositive. Both conserved end residues are part of each CDR3. A D gene is named only where the DNA matches it firmly. Expanded clones are given a class, and other clones once, few, many or no size at all.

CDR3 protein: CASSLVIGGGQETQYF; CDR3 DNA: TGTGCCAGCAGCTTGGTGATCGGGGGAGGGCAAGAGACCCAGTACTTC; J gene: TRBJ2-5; D gene: TRBD2; V gene: TRBV5-4; clone size: few
CDR3 protein: CASSQFLPETQYF; CDR3 DNA: TGTGCCAGCAGCCAATTCCTTCCAGAGACCCAGTACTTC; J gene: TRBJ2-5; D gene: NA; V gene: TRBV14; clone size: NA
CDR3 protein: CASSLPADGELFF; CDR3 DNA: TGTGCCAGCAGCCTCCCGGCGGACGGGGAGCTGTTTTTT; J gene: TRBJ2-2; D gene: NA; V gene: TRBV7-6; clone size: NA
CDR3 protein: CASIIDNRPYEQYF; CDR3 DNA: TGTGCCAGCATAATAGATAACAGACCCTACGAGCAGTACTTC; J gene: TRBJ2-7; D gene: NA; V gene: TRBV7-6; clone size: few
CDR3 protein: CASSLPGYGYTF; CDR3 DNA: TGTGCCAGCAGTTTACCAGGCTATGGCTACACCTTC; J gene: TRBJ1-2; D gene: NA; V gene: TRBV28; clone size: few
CDR3 protein: CASSQDPGGGSRTGELFF; CDR3 DNA: TGTGCCAGCAGCCAAGATCCTGGGGGCGGGAGTCGCACCGGGGAGCTGTTTTTT; J gene: TRBJ2-2; D gene: NA; V gene: TRBV4-2; clone size: once
CDR3 protein: CASGSRQGAINEQFF; CDR3 DNA: TGCGCCAGCGGGTCGCGTCAGGGGGCGATAAATGAGCAGTTCTTC; J gene: TRBJ2-1; D gene: TRBD1; V gene: TRBV10-1; clone size: NA
CDR3 protein: CASSIGLIGYTF; CDR3 DNA: TGTGCCAGTAGTATTGGGCTGATAGGCTACACCTTC; J gene: TRBJ1-2; D gene: NA; V gene: TRBV19; clone size: NA
CDR3 protein: CASRPWAGYNEQFF; CDR3 DNA: TGTGCCAGCCGCCCTTGGGCAGGCTACAATGAGCAGTTCTTC; J gene: TRBJ2-1; D gene: NA; V gene: TRBV14; clone size: NA
CDR3 protein: CASSVVAGSYEQYF; CDR3 DNA: TGTGCCAGCAGCGTAGTCGCAGGGTCGTACGAGCAGTACTTC; J gene: TRBJ2-7; D gene: NA; V gene: TRBV9; clone size: NA
CDR3 protein: CASSLHSGITDTQYF; CDR3 DNA: TGTGCCAGCAGCTTACATAGCGGGATCACAGATACGCAGTATTTT; J gene: TRBJ2-3; D gene: TRBD2; V gene: TRBV5-6; clone size: NA
CDR3 protein: CASSSGTEKVTEAFF; CDR3 DNA: TGTGCCAGCAGTTCCGGGACAGAAAAGGTAACTGAAGCTTTCTTT; J gene: TRBJ1-1; D gene: TRBD1; V gene: TRBV28; clone size: NA
CDR3 protein: CASSVVASQETQYF; CDR3 DNA: TGTGCCAGCAGCGTAGTTGCTAGCCAAGAGACCCAGTACTTC; J gene: TRBJ2-5; D gene: NA; V gene: TRBV9; clone size: few
CDR3 protein: CAIRTTGDGNTIYF; CDR3 DNA: TGTGCCATCAGAACGACAGGGGACGGAAACACCATATATTTT; J gene: TRBJ1-3; D gene: TRBD1; V gene: TRBV10-3; clone size: few
CDR3 protein: CASSSPGQGARGYTF; CDR3 DNA: TGTGCCAGTAGTTCACCGGGACAGGGGGCGCGGGGCTACACCTTC; J gene: TRBJ1-2; D gene: TRBD1; V gene: TRBV19; clone size: few
CDR3 protein: CASSQDSLETSGSSDTQYF; CDR3 DNA: TGCGCCAGCAGCCAAGATTCTTTGGAGACTAGCGGGAGCTCAGATACGCAGTATTTT; J gene: TRBJ2-3; D gene: TRBD2; V gene: TRBV4-3; clone size: NA
CDR3 protein: CASSADRDRGYEQYF; CDR3 DNA: TGTGCCAGCAGTGCAGACCGGGACAGGGGGTACGAGCAGTACTTC; J gene: TRBJ2-7; D gene: TRBD1; V gene: TRBV6-5; clone size: NA
CDR3 protein: CASSIDRELTEAFF; CDR3 DNA: TGTGCCAGTAGTATCGACAGGGAGTTAACTGAAGCTTTCTTT; J gene: TRBJ1-1; D gene: TRBD1; V gene: TRBV19; clone size: few
CDR3 protein: CASSEVLRRETQYF; CDR3 DNA: TGTGCCAGCAGTGAAGTCTTACGGCGGGAGACCCAGTACTTC; J gene: TRBJ2-5; D gene: NA; V gene: TRBV6-1; clone size: few
CDR3 protein: CASSSPGSGSGETQYF; CDR3 DNA: TGTGCCAGCAGCTCCCCGGGTAGCGGGAGTGGAGAGACCCAGTACTTC; J gene: TRBJ2-5; D gene: TRBD2; V gene: TRBV13; clone size: few
CDR3 protein: CASSIGIQPQHF; CDR3 DNA: TGTGCCAGTAGTATCGGTATTCAGCCCCAGCATTTT; J gene: TRBJ1-5; D gene: NA; V gene: TRBV19; clone size: few
CDR3 protein: CASSGNRGRYEQYF; CDR3 DNA: TGTGCCAGCAGTGGGAACAGGGGACGCTACGAGCAGTACTTC; J gene: TRBJ2-7; D gene: TRBD1; V gene: TRBV28; clone size: few
CDR3 protein: CASSPRVGSYNSPLHF; CDR3 DNA: TGCGCCAGCAGCCCCAGGGTTGGCTCCTATAATTCACCCCTCCACTTT; J gene: TRBJ1-6; D gene: NA; V gene: TRBV4-1; clone size: many
CDR3 protein: CASSPSVHNEQFF; CDR3 DNA: TGTGCCAGCAGTCCCTCGGTTCACAATGAGCAGTTCTTC; J gene: TRBJ2-1; D gene: NA; V gene: TRBV28; clone size: few
CDR3 protein: CASSQDGQGYGYTF; CDR3 DNA: TGTGCCAGCAGCCAAGATGGACAGGGATATGGCTACACCTTC; J gene: TRBJ1-2; D gene: TRBD1; V gene: TRBV4-2; clone size: few
CDR3 protein: CASSQDPGGYSYEQYF; CDR3 DNA: TGCGCCAGCAGCCAAGATCCAGGGGGCTATTCCTACGAGCAGTACTTC; J gene: TRBJ2-7; D gene: TRBD1; V gene: TRBV4-3; clone size: NA
CDR3 protein: CAWSVREGQGAGTQYF; CDR3 DNA: TGTGCCTGGAGTGTACGAGAGGGACAGGGGGCGGGTACGCAGTATTTT; J gene: TRBJ2-3; D gene: TRBD1; V gene: TRBV30; clone size: few
CDR3 protein: CASSLAGVHTDTQYF; CDR3 DNA: TGTGCCAGCTCGCTAGCGGGAGTACACACAGATACGCAGTATTTT; J gene: TRBJ2-3; D gene: TRBD2; V gene: TRBV9; clone size: NA
CDR3 protein: CASSRTGYGYTF; CDR3 DNA: TGTGCCAGCAGCCGAACAGGCTATGGCTACACCTTC; J gene: TRBJ1-2; D gene: NA; V gene: TRBV7-9; clone size: NA
CDR3 protein: CASTSGGNTEAFF; CDR3 DNA: TGTGCCAGCACCTCGGGGGGGAACACTGAAGCTTTCTTT; J gene: TRBJ1-1; D gene: NA; V gene: TRBV6-5; clone size: NA
CDR3 protein: CASSISPRATNTEAFF; CDR3 DNA: TGCGCCAGCTCCATTAGTCCGAGGGCGACGAACACTGAAGCTTTCTTT; J gene: TRBJ1-1; D gene: NA; V gene: TRBV5-1; clone size: NA
CDR3 protein: CASSEDGDRGPRNEQFF; CDR3 DNA: TGTGCCAGCAGTGAAGATGGGGACAGGGGCCCTCGCAATGAGCAGTTCTTC; J gene: TRBJ2-1; D gene: TRBD1; V gene: TRBV2; clone size: few
CDR3 protein: CSVGTDTEAFF; CDR3 DNA: TGCAGCGTGGGGACAGACACTGAAGCTTTCTTT; J gene: TRBJ1-1; D gene: TRBD1; V gene: TRBV29-1; clone size: NA
CDR3 protein: CSVEGTTAFF; CDR3 DNA: TGCAGCGTTGAGGGGACAACGGCTTTCTTT; J gene: TRBJ1-1; D gene: NA; V gene: TRBV29-1; clone size: NA
CDR3 protein: CASSPRRDNEQFF; CDR3 DNA: TGTGCCAGCAGTCCTCGCAGGGACAATGAGCAGTTCTTC; J gene: TRBJ2-1; D gene: NA; V gene: TRBV28; clone size: NA
CDR3 protein: CASSLESGGQQFF; CDR3 DNA: TGCGCCAGCAGCCTTGAGTCGGGGGGTCAGCAGTTCTTC; J gene: TRBJ2-1; D gene: TRBD2; V gene: TRBV5-1; clone size: NA
CDR3 protein: CAIKEQAEFYEQYF; CDR3 DNA: TGTGCCATCAAAGAACAAGCGGAATTCTACGAGCAGTACTTC; J gene: TRBJ2-7; D gene: NA; V gene: TRBV10-3; clone size: few